One and the same sample provided the 7 T cell receptor beta chains below, sequenced in a study of T cells after yellow fever vaccination. MiXCR was run by TCRdb on the 5' RACE reads, yielding one entry per CDR3 protein. The sample consists of just under 600,000 distinct CDR3 sequences, less than 15% of them appearing once. The source material was PBMCs, sampled on the day of the yellow fever booster vaccination. The receptors were sampled from a man between 25 and 39 years old who received the YFV17D yellow fever vaccine.

This clonotype was recorded only once. The CDR3: CASSTSGTGVSEAFF. CDR3 coding DNA: TGCGCCAGCTCGACGTCCGGGACAGGGGTTTCTGAAGCTTTCTTT. The V call is TRBV5-1, the J call TRBJ1-1; TRBD1 matches at 10 bases. The germline V gene has CDR1 SGHRS and CDR2 YFSETQ. This CDR3 is 15 amino acids long. V dropped 7 bases and J dropped 6; count of bases not matched to a gene: 12.

The V and J genes are TRBV20-1 and TRBJ1-1; no firm D call. The germline V and J ends were trimmed by 1 base and 3 bases, with 24 bases remaining between them. The germline gives CDR1 DFQATT, CDR2 SNEGSKA (reference sequence). This CDR3 has 18 amino acids. The DNA for the CDR3 is TGCAGTGCTAGAGGTTTCCGACCGAAGGGCCATGTGGACACTGAAGCTTTCTTT. This sequence encodes CSARGFRPKGHVDTEAFF.

This chain uses TRBV5-1 with TRBJ2-5, with 7 bases aligning to TRBD2. CDR3 size: 14 residues. The germline gives CDR1 SGHRS, CDR2 YFSETQ. With V trimmed by 4 bases and J by 1 base, 4 bases remained unmatched. The CDR3 bases are TGCGCCAGCAGCCCGACTAGCACCCAAGAGACCCAGTACTTC. This translates into CASSPTSTQETQYF.

V and J are TRBV14 and TRBJ2-5, with D perhaps TRBD1 (6 bases). Trimming removed 3 bases from V and 2 bases from J, with 13 bases in between. Germline assignment: CDR1 SGHDN and CDR2 FVKESK. CDR3 size: 15 residues. As DNA, the CDR3 is TGTGCCAGCAGCCATGAGCAGGGGTTTCAAGAGACCCAGTACTTC. It is translated as CASSHEQGFQETQYF. Looking up the rest from reference TRBV14 and TRBJ2-5 gives the full variable domain: EAGVTQFPSHSVIEKGQTVTLRCDPISGHDNLYWYRRVMGKEIKFLLHFVKESKQDESGMPNNRFLAERTGGTYSTLKVQPAELEDSGVYFCASSHEQGFQETQYFGPGTRLLVL.

The chain uses TRBV20-1 and TRBJ2-1, with a weak D call TRBD2 (5 bases). V was cut by 0 bases and J by 10 bases, with 13 bases left in between. This CDR3 contains 13 residues. CDR1 and CDR2 from the germline V gene are DFQATT and SNEGSKA (reference sequence). CDR3 region: CSARDPSPREQFF. CDR3 bases: TGCAGTGCTAGAGATCCTAGCCCCCGAGAGCAGTTCTTC.

The chain employs TRBV2 and TRBJ2-4, with 9 positions matching TRBD1. Per germline, CDR1 SNHLY and CDR2 FYNNEI. V dropped 6 bases and J dropped 2; count of bases not matched to a gene: 5. The CDR3 sequence is 15 residues long. CDR3 protein: CASRTQGASKNIQYF. The CDR3 nucleotides are TGTGCCAGCAGGACACAGGGGGCGTCCAAAAACATTCAGTACTTC.

This clonotype was observed a few times. The rearrangement joins TRBV4-2 to TRBJ2-3; 7 bases are a match to TRBD2. Germline V gives CDR1 LGHNA, CDR2 YNFKEQ. V lost 4 bases, J lost 2 bases, and 9 bases stayed unmatched. The CDR3 runs 16 residues. The DNA of the CDR3 is TGTGCCAGCAGCCTTCTAGCGGAGGTCCCCACAGATACGCAGTATTTT. This codes for CASSLLAEVPTDTQYF.